This TCR beta chain was sequenced in a study of blood T cell repertoires in COVID-19. Data came from immunoSEQ multiplex PCR; TCRdb stores just in-frame clones and leaves some out. This table holds about 280,000 clones, 90% found once. The CDR3 is 15 residues long. Trimming pared 3 bases from V and 1 base from J, leaving 11 bases between. In germline, CDR1 is SGHVS, CDR2 FNYEAQ. This clone was observed once. The rearrangement joins TRBV7-6 to TRBJ2-3; possibly TRBD2 for D (5 bases). The sequence was collected from a woman aged 18-29 years with acute COVID-19. The material sequenced was PBMCs or T cells enriched from blood (not recorded which). In DNA form, the CDR3 reads TGTGCCAGCAGCTTTTTGGCCGGGGGCACAGATACGCAGTATTTT. Amino acids: CASSFLAGGTDTQYF.